The sequence of this T cell receptor (beta chain) was determined in a study of blood T cell repertoires in COVID-19. TCRdb's copy holds only in-frame clones and misses some; the assay was immunoSEQ multiplex PCR. The profile shows tens of thousands of clones, approximately 80% of them singletons. The CDR3 loop spans 16 amino acids. V was clipped by 0 bases and J by 0 bases, with 11 bases between them. CDR1 and CDR2 from the germline V gene are KGHSH and LQKENI. This clone was picked up a small number of times. This rearrangement joins TRBV18 to TRBJ1-1, with D possibly matching TRBD1 (5 bases). Sequenced: peripheral blood. This clonotype originated in a woman older than 75 with acute or convalescent COVID-19. CDR3 coding DNA: TGTGCCAGCTCACCACCTGTGGGGCAGCTGAACACTGAAGCTTTCTTT. Translation: CASSPPVGQLNTEAFF.